These 27 T cell receptor beta chains were all obtained from the same sample, sequenced in a study of cytomegalovirus exposure and HLA in healthy donors. TCRdb's copy holds only in-frame clones and misses some; the assay was immunoSEQ multiplex PCR. The table has about 160,000 clones, 75% to 90% seen once. Sequencing was carried out using PBMCs. The receptor source for this set is a woman aged 18-29 years in good health and CMV-seronegative.

V gene TRBV4-2 combines with J gene TRBJ1-1; D gene ambiguous. CDR3 length equals 13 residues. The germline gives CDR1 LGHNA, CDR2 YNFKEQ. The ends were cut back, 2 bases at V and 4 bases at J, with 8 bases in the middle. The CDR3 nucleotides read TGTGCCAGCAGCCAACCTGAGGGCACTGAAGCTTTCTTT. Its translation is CASSQPEGTEAFF.

The J gene is TRBJ1-5, the V gene TRBV5-4; 7 bases are a match to TRBD1. The V segment lost 3 bases and the J segment 4 bases; nucleotides outside the gene matches: 4. The germline V gene encodes CDR1 SGHNT and CDR2 YYREEE (reference sequence). The CDR3 contains 14 residues. CDR3 amino acids: CASSSDRANQPQHF. The CDR3 nucleotides read TGTGCCAGCAGCTCAGACAGGGCTAATCAGCCCCAGCATTTT.

The chain combines TRBV6-1 with TRBJ1-4; 9 bases agree with TRBD1. The CDR3 is made up of 15 amino acids. Germline CDR1 reads MNHNS; CDR2 reads SASEGT. Trimming cost V 0 bases and J 8 bases; bases outside gene matches: 4. The CDR3 loop reads CASSEAGQGREKLFF. The DNA for the CDR3 is TGTGCCAGCAGTGAAGCGGGACAGGGTCGAGAAAAACTGTTTTTT.

V gene TRBV15 combines with J gene TRBJ1-1, with a possible D match to TRBD1 (6 bases). CDR1 is LNHNV, CDR2 YYDKDF, per germline (reference sequence). The V and J ends lost 8 bases and 7 bases respectively, with 20 bases between them. This CDR3 is 14 amino acids long. The DNA of the CDR3 is TGTGCCACCCTTATTACAGGGTCTGGGGATGAAGCTTTCTTT. Its translation: CATLITGSGDEAFF. The full variable domain, in which reference TRBV15 and TRBJ1-1 provide the parts outside the CDR3, is DAMVIQNPRYQVTQFGKPVTLSCSQTLNHNVMYWYQQKSSQAPKLLFHYYDKDFNNEADTPDNFQSRRPNTSFCFLDIRSPGLGDTAMYLCATLITGSGDEAFFGQGTRLTVV.

This clone has a single count. This chain connects TRBV7-8 to TRBJ1-5; D gene unclear. Germline V gene sequence: CDR1 SGHVS, CDR2 FQNEAQ. V lost 0 bases to trimming and J lost 1 base, with 10 bases between them. The CDR3 has 16 amino acids. Here the CDR3 reads CASSLAGQSSNQPQHF. The CDR3 DNA reads TGTGCCAGCAGCTTAGCGGGCCAATCCAGCAATCAGCCCCAGCATTTT.

The rearrangement uses TRBV27 and TRBJ2-7; D remains unclear. Germline-derived CDR1 and CDR2 are MNHEY and SMNVEV (reference sequence). CDR3 size: 13 residues. Trimming shortened V by 3 bases and J by 0 bases, and 6 bases separated the two germline ends. The CDR3 reads CASSFSNSYEQYF. DNA for the CDR3: TGTGCCAGCAGTTTCAGTAACTCCTACGAGCAGTACTTC.

The V and J genes are TRBV7-9 and TRBJ2-7; 9 bases line up with TRBD1. The CDR3 sequence is 16 residues long. V shed 5 bases and J 3 bases; nucleotides not matched to a gene: 11. Germline lookup yields CDR1 SEHNR and CDR2 FQNEAQ (reference sequence). The DNA of the CDR3 is TGTGCCAGCAGCCTCGTGGCGGACAGGGGTAACTACGAGCAGTACTTC. Translation gives CASSLVADRGNYEQYF.

This rearrangement joins TRBV7-9 to TRBJ2-2; D remains ambiguous. V was pared by 1 base and J by 1 base, with 7 bases between. The CDR3 loop spans 15 amino acids. Germline V gene lookup returns CDR1 SEHNR and CDR2 FQNEAQ (reference sequence). CDR3 residues: CASSLVSRNTGELFF. The CDR3 DNA reads as TGTGCCAGCAGCTTAGTTAGTAGGAACACCGGGGAGCTGTTTTTT.

This chain joins TRBV5-6 and TRBJ2-7; 8 nucleotides agree with TRBD2. The CDR3 sequence is 14 residues long. Trimming at V came to 4 bases and at J to 7 bases, leaving 10 bases not matched to a gene. The V gene's germline CDR1 is SGHDT and CDR2 YYEEEE. CDR3 loop: CASSQAGRAREQYF. The CDR3 region has the DNA TGTGCCAGCAGCCAGGCCGGGAGGGCGCGGGAGCAGTACTTC.

DNA of the CDR3: TGTGCCAGCAGCTTAAACACAGGCTTAGAGCAGTACTTC. Amino acids: CASSLNTGLEQYF. The V and J genes are TRBV7-9 and TRBJ2-7, with a possible D match to TRBD1 (5 bases). From germline, CDR1 is SEHNR and CDR2 FQNEAQ (reference sequence). The CDR3 spans 13 residues. Trimming took off 2 bases at V and 7 bases at J, with 12 bases between the two ends.

This clone was detected only once. V is TRBV5-1 and J is TRBJ1-3, with D hard to call. The germline V and J ends were trimmed by 0 bases and 2 bases, with 12 bases remaining between them. This CDR3 has 16 amino acids. Looked up from germline, CDR1 is SGHRS and CDR2 is YFSETQ. The DNA of the CDR3 is TGCGCCAGCAGCTTGGCCATAGGAGGGACTGGAAACACCATATATTTT. It encodes CASSLAIGGTGNTIYF.

The chain has TRBV19 and TRBJ1-1; the D is unclear. Germline-derived CDR1 and CDR2 are LNHDA and SQIVND (reference sequence). With 9 bases removed from V and 2 bases from J, the gap between germline ends came to 7 bases. This CDR3 is built from 11 residues. The CDR3 region is CASRGNTEAFF. The CDR3 bases are TGTGCCAGCAGAGGTAACACTGAAGCTTTCTTT.

The J gene is TRBJ2-7, the V gene TRBV14; a possible D gene is TRBD1 (6 bases). Germline V gives CDR1 SGHDN, CDR2 FVKESK. The CDR3 has 12 amino acids. The V gene lost 4 bases and the J gene lost 6 bases, with 10 bases spanning the gap. The CDR3 sequence: CASSLQGTEQYF. As DNA, the CDR3 is TGTGCCAGCAGCCTGCAGGGGACCGAGCAGTACTTC.

This chain uses TRBV19 with TRBJ1-5; D remains ambiguous. V gave up 4 bases and J gave up 3 bases, with 13 bases separating them. CDR3 size: 15 residues. Germline CDR1 LNHDA, CDR2 SQIVND (reference sequence). The CDR3 DNA follows: TGTGCCAGTAGTACGAGCTTACCTCTCAATCAGCCCCAGCATTTT. Its translation: CASSTSLPLNQPQHF. Full variable domain (outside the CDR3, taken from reference TRBV19 and TRBJ1-5): DGGITQSPKYLFRKEGQNVTLSCEQNLNHDAMYWYRQDPGQGLRLIYYSQIVNDFQKGDIAEGYSVSREKKESFPLTVTSAQKNPTAFYLCASSTSLPLNQPQHFGDGTRLSIL.

The chain employs TRBV7-2 and TRBJ1-5; perhaps TRBD1 as D (6 bases). Between the trimmed V and J ends, which lost 5 bases and 4 bases, there was a span of 15 bases. The CDR3 contains 15 residues. Per germline, CDR1 SGHTA and CDR2 FQGNSA. The CDR3 DNA reads TGTGCCAGCAGCCCCCTAGGGGGGGGGAATCAGCCCCAGCATTTT. Translation gives CASSPLGGGNQPQHF.

V is TRBV5-4 and J is TRBJ1-1; TRBD1 agrees at 10 bases. The germline V gene encodes CDR1 SGHNT and CDR2 YYREEE (reference sequence). The CDR3 contains 17 residues. With 0 bases clipped from V and 7 bases from J, the junction kept 12 bases outside the gene matches. CDR3 residues: CASSLGVGTGAVSEAFF. DNA of the CDR3: TGTGCCAGCAGCTTGGGGGTCGGGACAGGGGCTGTCAGTGAAGCTTTCTTT.

The chain employs TRBV11-2 and TRBJ2-1; the D gene is possibly TRBD1 (6 bases). Trimming left V 3 bases short and J 9 bases short, with 9 bases between. This CDR3 comprises 12 residues. Germline lookup yields CDR1 SGHAT and CDR2 FQNNGV. The CDR3 here is CASSFTGSEQFF. CDR3 nucleotides: TGTGCCAGCAGCTTCACAGGGAGTGAGCAGTTCTTC.

The genes are TRBV10-1 and TRBJ2-3; 16 bases are shared with TRBD2. The CDR3 has 17 residues. Unmatched junction bases numbered 2, after V lost 4 bases and J lost 1 base. Germline CDR1 is WNHNN and CDR2 is SYGVQD (reference sequence). CDR3 in amino acids: CASSAGLAGGRTDTQYF. The CDR3 DNA sequence: TGCGCCAGCAGTGCGGGACTAGCGGGAGGGCGCACAGATACGCAGTATTTT.

This rearrangement joins TRBV4-3 to TRBJ2-5, with D maybe TRBD1 (5 bases). Per germline, CDR1 LGHNA and CDR2 YSLEER. This CDR3 has 15 amino acids. Trimming shortened V by 1 base and J by 5 bases, and 14 bases separated the two germline ends. CDR3 in DNA: TGCGCCAGCAGCCAAGGGTCTGGGGCAGCCGAGACCCAGTACTTC. Translating it yields CASSQGSGAAETQYF.

The chain has TRBV4-3 and TRBJ2-1, with 8 bases fitting TRBD1. CDR3 length equals 13 residues. With V trimmed by 4 bases and J by 10 bases, 6 bases remained unmatched. CDR1 is LGHNA and CDR2 is YSLEER in the germline V gene. Here the CDR3 reads CASSLKDRDEQFF. The CDR3 DNA reads TGCGCCAGCAGCCTGAAGGACAGGGACGAGCAGTTCTTC.

The V gene is TRBV4-2, the J gene TRBJ2-1, with 8 bases identical to TRBD2. Germline V gene data show CDR1 as LGHNA and CDR2 as YNFKEQ. V trimming: 4 bases; J trimming: 2 bases; junction bases outside the gene matches: 10. The CDR3 loop spans 17 amino acids. For the CDR3, the DNA is TGTGCCAGCAGCCTAGTACCTAGCGGGCTGACCTACAATGAGCAGTTCTTC. Translated: CASSLVPSGLTYNEQFF.

V and J are TRBV4-1 and TRBJ1-1, with 9 bases that match TRBD1. The junction had 7 bases not matched to a gene; V was cut back by 4 bases and J by 4 bases. The CDR3 runs 15 residues. Germline V gene lookup returns CDR1 MGHRA and CDR2 YSYEKL. The DNA for the CDR3 is TGCGCCAGCAGCCGGGCCGGGACAGGGCTCACTGAAGCTTTCTTT. Translated, it gives CASSRAGTGLTEAFF.

The rearrangement joins TRBV7-3 to TRBJ1-1; D ambiguous. The V end was cut by 2 bases, the J end by 1 base, with 14 bases between. This CDR3 is built from 16 residues. The germline gives CDR1 SGHTA, CDR2 FQGTGA. The CDR3 spells CASSLYPREPNTEAFF. CDR3 sequence (DNA): TGTGCCAGCAGCTTATACCCCCGGGAGCCGAACACTGAAGCTTTCTTT.

This chain joins TRBV6-5 and TRBJ2-7; 8 bases are shared with TRBD2. Germline V lookup: CDR1 MNHEY, CDR2 SVGAGI. V shed 5 bases and J 2 bases; nucleotides not matched to a gene: 5. This CDR3 contains 14 residues. CDR3 DNA sequence: TGTGCCAGCAGTGAGGGGGGACTAGCCTACGAGCAGTACTTC. Amino acids: CASSEGGLAYEQYF.

V is TRBV14 and J is TRBJ2-1; D call uncertain. Germline assignment: CDR1 SGHDN and CDR2 FVKESK. CDR3 length: 13 amino acids. V lost 5 bases and J lost 8, with 13 bases in between. The CDR3 sequence: CASSAYPHHEQFF. DNA for the CDR3: TGTGCCAGCAGCGCGTATCCCCACCATGAGCAGTTCTTC.

V is TRBV7-2 and J is TRBJ2-3, with 9 nucleotides matching TRBD1. CDR1 SGHTA and CDR2 FQGNSA come from the germline V gene. This CDR3 is built from 17 residues. Trimming at V came to 5 bases and at J to 5 bases, leaving 14 bases not matched to a gene. CDR3 DNA: TGTGCCAGCAGCCTATCGGGTATAGGACAGGGGCTAGATACGCAGTATTTT. Amino acids: CASSLSGIGQGLDTQYF.

The V and J genes are TRBV7-9 and TRBJ2-5, with D possibly being TRBD2 (5 bases). From germline, CDR1 is SEHNR and CDR2 FQNEAQ (reference sequence). V lost 6 bases to trimming and J lost 1 base, with 12 bases between them. The CDR3 is 14 amino acids. DNA for the CDR3: TGTGCCAGCAGGGGAGTCGCCCTCCAAGAGACCCAGTACTTC. This codes for CASRGVALQETQYF.